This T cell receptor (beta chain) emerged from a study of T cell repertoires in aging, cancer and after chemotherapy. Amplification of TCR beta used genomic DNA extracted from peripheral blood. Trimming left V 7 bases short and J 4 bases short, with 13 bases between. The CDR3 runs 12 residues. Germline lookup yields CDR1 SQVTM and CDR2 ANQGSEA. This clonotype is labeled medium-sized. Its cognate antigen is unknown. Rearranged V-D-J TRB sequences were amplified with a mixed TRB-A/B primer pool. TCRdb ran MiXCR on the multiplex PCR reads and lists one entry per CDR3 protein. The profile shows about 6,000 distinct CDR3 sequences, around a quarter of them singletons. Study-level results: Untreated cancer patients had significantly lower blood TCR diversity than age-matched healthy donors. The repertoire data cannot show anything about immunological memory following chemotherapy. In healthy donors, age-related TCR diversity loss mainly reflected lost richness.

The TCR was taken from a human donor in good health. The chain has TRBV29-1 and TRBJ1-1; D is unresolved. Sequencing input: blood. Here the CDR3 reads CSANSPGTEAFF. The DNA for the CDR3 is TGCAGCGCCAACAGCCCGGGCACTGAAGCTTTCTTT.